This is a list of T cell receptor beta chains from one sample in a study of control samples from healthy donors and cancer patients. TCRdb's copy holds only in-frame clones and misses some; the assay was immunoSEQ multiplex PCR. Of fewer than 110,000 clones in the sample, 80% to 90% were seen once. The sequenced material came from PBMCs. These receptors originate from a man in his fifties or sixties with lung cancer. The CDR3 runs from the conserved cysteine through the conserved F or W. Fields, in order: clone size, D gene, J gene, V gene, CDR3 protein, CDR3 DNA. The D gene is left open where the match is weak. The size of a clone is reported for some rows only, either as once, few or many, or as a class for expanded clones.

NA	NA	TRBJ1-2	TRBV7-2	CASSLAITGYTF	TGTGCCAGCAGCTTAGCTATCACTGGCTACACCTTC
NA	NA	TRBJ2-5	TRBV10-3	CAINAGGETQYF	TGTGCCATCAACGCTGGGGGGGAGACCCAGTACTTC
NA	TRBD1	TRBJ1-6	TRBV7-9	CASSPDRNNSPLHF	TGTGCCAGCAGCCCGGACAGGAATAATTCACCCCTCCACTTT
NA	NA	TRBJ1-5	TRBV27	CATQDRFYSNQPQHF	TGTGCCACCCAGGACAGATTTTATAGCAATCAGCCCCAGCATTTT
once	NA	TRBJ2-5	TRBV28	CASSPPGGTETQYF	TGTGCCAGCAGCCCCCCGGGGGGCACAGAGACCCAGTACTTC
NA	TRBD1	TRBJ1-2	TRBV27	CASSPTGGYYGYTF	TGTGCCAGCAGCCCAACAGGGGGCTACTATGGCTACACCTTC
NA	NA	TRBJ1-6	TRBV6-4	CASSSGFYNSPLHF	TGTGCCAGCAGTTCCGGATTTTATAATTCACCCCTCCACTTT
once	NA	TRBJ2-7	TRBV6-5	CATSLTFSYEQYF	TGTGCCACCTCATTAACCTTCTCCTACGAGCAGTACTTC
NA	TRBD1	TRBJ1-5	TRBV7-2	CASSVLGQRLDQPQHF	TGTGCCAGCAGCGTCTTGGGACAGCGGCTAGATCAGCCCCAGCATTTT
once	NA	TRBJ2-3	TRBV29-1	CSGVAGGIADTQYF	TGCAGCGGTGTGGCAGGGGGGATCGCAGATACGCAGTATTTT
NA	TRBD1	TRBJ2-3	TRBV5-4	CASSRPGQGTDTQYF	TGTGCCAGCAGCAGACCGGGACAGGGCACAGATACGCAGTATTTT
NA	TRBD2	TRBJ2-1	TRBV7-2	CASSRTSGGLNEQFF	TGTGCCAGCAGCAGAACTAGCGGGGGCTTAAATGAGCAGTTCTTC
once	TRBD1	TRBJ1-3	TRBV24-1	CATSDPPGTGGNTIYF	TGTGCCACCAGTGATCCCCCCGGGACAGGGGGGAACACCATATATTTT
NA	NA	TRBJ2-4	TRBV10-1	CASSEKETLAKNIQYF	TGCGCCAGCAGTGAAAAGGAGACCCTAGCCAAAAACATTCAGTACTTC
once	NA	TRBJ1-1	TRBV7-2	CASSLYSPNTEAFF	TGTGCCAGCAGCTTATATTCCCCGAACACTGAAGCTTTCTTT
NA	TRBD1	TRBJ2-2	TRBV5-1	CASNSQGAETGELFF	TGCGCCAGCAACTCACAGGGGGCTGAGACCGGGGAGCTGTTTTTT
NA	TRBD1	TRBJ2-7	TRBV5-1	CASSLRQGTYEQYF	TGCGCCAGCAGCCTCCGACAGGGAACCTACGAGCAGTACTTC
NA	NA	TRBJ1-2	TRBV3-1/TRBV3-2	CASSSGYGYTF	TGTGCCAGCAGTTCAGGCTATGGCTACACCTTC
NA	NA	TRBJ1-5	TRBV9	CASSSGPNQPQHF	TGTGCCAGCAGCTCAGGGCCGAATCAGCCCCAGCATTTT
once	NA	TRBJ1-1	TRBV7-8	CASSTFGLPQAFF	TGTGCCAGCAGCACCTTCGGGCTCCCTCAAGCTTTCTTT
NA	NA	TRBJ1-4	TRBV27	CASSPQGRFTEKLFF	TGTGCCAGCAGCCCTCAGGGGCGCTTTACGGAAAAACTGTTTTTT
NA	NA	TRBJ2-1	TRBV5-1	CASSLDQYNEQFF	TGCGCCAGCAGCTTGGATCAATACAATGAGCAGTTCTTC
NA	TRBD2	TRBJ2-1	TRBV5-4	CASSLSRGAYNEQFF	TGTGCCAGCAGCTTGTCGCGGGGGGCCTACAATGAGCAGTTCTTC
NA	NA	TRBJ2-5	TRBV19	CASSTRQQETQYF	TGTGCCAGTAGTACCCGACAGCAAGAGACCCAGTACTTC
NA	NA	TRBJ2-5	TRBV7-2	CASSLQSAAPQETQYF	TGTGCCAGCAGCTTACAAAGCGCGGCCCCTCAAGAGACCCAGTACTTC
NA	TRBD1	TRBJ2-7	TRBV9	CASSVDRGYEQYF	TGTGCCAGCAGCGTAGACAGGGGATACGAGCAGTACTTC
NA	TRBD1	TRBJ1-2	TRBV2	CASSAYGQGAYGYTF	TGTGCCAGCAGTGCCTATGGACAGGGGGCTTATGGCTACACCTTC
NA	TRBD1	TRBJ1-4	TRBV6-5	CASSYGQGATNEKLFF	TGTGCCAGCAGTTACGGACAGGGGGCAACTAATGAAAAACTGTTTTTT
NA	NA	TRBJ1-1	TRBV6-6	CASTWGPSQNTEAFF	TGTGCCAGCACTTGGGGGCCCAGTCAGAACACTGAAGCTTTCTTT
NA	NA	TRBJ2-1	TRBV12-5	CASGLVFDGQLGINEQFF	TGTGCTAGTGGTTTGGTCTTCGACGGGCAACTGGGGATCAATGAGCAGTTCTTC
once	TRBD1	TRBJ1-5	TRBV7-8	CASSRGQGVLYGGQPQHF	TGTGCCAGCAGCCGAGGACAGGGAGTGTTATATGGTGGTCAGCCCCAGCATTTT
NA	NA	TRBJ2-3	TRBV7-7	CASSPGTDTQYF	TGTGCCAGCAGCCCTGGCACAGATACGCAGTATTTT
once	NA	TRBJ1-3	TRBV18	CASSPRTLSGNTIYF	TGTGCCAGCTCACCCCGGACACTCTCTGGAAACACCATATATTTT
NA	NA	TRBJ1-1	TRBV19	CASIGQWNTEAFF	TGTGCCAGTATCGGACAGTGGAACACTGAAGCTTTCTTT
NA	TRBD2	TRBJ2-3	TRBV19	CASSRLAPRTDTQYF	TGTGCCAGTAGCCGACTAGCACCGCGCACAGATACGCAGTATTTT
NA	NA	TRBJ2-3	TRBV5-1	CASSTTPDTQYF	TGCGCCAGCAGCACGACACCAGATACGCAGTATTTT
NA	TRBD1	TRBJ1-2	TRBV6-5	CASSYSRTGNYGYTF	TGTGCCAGCAGTTACTCTAGGACAGGGAACTATGGCTACACCTTC
NA	NA	TRBJ1-4	TRBV5-1	CASSSQGGSNEKLFF	TGCGCCAGCAGCTCCCAGGGAGGGTCAAATGAAAAACTGTTTTTT
NA	TRBD1	TRBJ1-3	TRBV27	CASSLRGTAGNTIYF	TGTGCCAGCAGTTTACGCGGGACAGCTGGAAACACCATATATTTT
once	NA	TRBJ1-1	TRBV2	CASTFDTEAFF	TGTGCCAGCACTTTCGACACTGAAGCTTTCTTT
NA	TRBD1	TRBJ2-1	TRBV3-1/TRBV3-2	CASSQAGQGENEQFF	TGTGCCAGCAGCCAAGCGGGACAGGGGGAAAATGAGCAGTTCTTC
NA	NA	TRBJ2-2	TRBV6-4	CASRGDTANTGELFF	TGTGCCAGCAGAGGTGACACCGCCAACACCGGGGAGCTGTTTTTT
NA	NA	TRBJ2-2	TRBV5-1	CASSPAVSTGELFF	TGCGCCAGCAGCCCCGCGGTTAGCACCGGGGAGCTGTTTTTT
NA	NA	TRBJ2-1	TRBV6-5	CASSYPGAYNEQFF	TGTGCCAGCAGTTACCCGGGGGCCTACAATGAGCAGTTCTTC
NA	TRBD1	TRBJ1-1	TRBV5-1	CASSLAWTGGQGVNTEAFF	TGCGCCAGCAGCTTGGCCTGGACAGGGGGCCAAGGGGTGAACACTGAAGCTTTCTTT
once	NA	TRBJ2-5	TRBV19	CASSMGNQETQYF	TGTGCCAGTAGTATGGGGAACCAAGAGACCCAGTACTTC
NA	TRBD1	TRBJ1-2	TRBV5-1	CASSTPTGAAGADGYTF	TGCGCCAGCAGCACCCCGACAGGGGCGGCTGGAGCGGATGGCTACACCTTC
NA	NA	TRBJ1-5	TRBV4-1	CASSQELSRQNNQPQHF	TGCGCCAGCAGCCAAGAATTAAGTAGACAGAACAATCAGCCCCAGCATTTT